This TCR beta chain was recovered during a study of T cells after yellow fever vaccination. The overall study: Fractions of low cell number were prepared using SMART-Seq v4 Ultra Low Input. The study, taken as a whole, reports: At 95% to 96% for CD4 and 88% for CD8, most primary-vaccination clones showed up again after the booster.

Concerning this clonotype itself: What it binds is unknown.

In germline, CDR1 is SNHLY, CDR2 FYNNEI. J lost 4 bases, V lost 5 bases, and 9 bases had no gene match. The CDR3 length is 16 residues. The study made its TCR cDNA through 5'RACE template switching. That step introduced a universal primer site along with UMIs. TCRdb recomputed calls from the 5' RACE reads with MiXCR, one row per CDR3 protein. The sample consists of 150,000 to 200,000 distinct CDR3 sequences, around 9.3% of them appearing once. This sequence originates from a man between 18 and 35 years old who received the YFV17D yellow fever vaccine. The chain joins TRBV2 to TRBJ2-5; TRBD1 matches at 11 bases. The source was CD8+ T cells sorted from PBMCs, collected 45 days after the yellow fever booster vaccination. The CDR3 here is CASSRPGTGGIETQYF. CDR3 DNA: TGTGCCAGCAGTCGACCCGGGACAGGGGGTATAGAGACCCAGTACTTC. Based on the CDR3 plus reference TRBV2 and TRBJ2-5, the full variable domain is EPEVTQTPSHQVTQMGQEVILRCVPISNHLYFYWYRQILGQKVEFLVSFYNNEISEKSEIFDDQFSVERPDGSNFTLKIRSTKLEDSAMYFCASSRPGTGGIETQYFGPGTRLLVL.